What follows are 11 T cell receptor beta chains derived from one specimen sequenced in a study of shared clonotypes between healthy human individuals. Using immunoSEQ multiplex PCR, the repertoire was profiled, and TCRdb retains in-frame clones only, with some absent. Seen here are 1.5 million to 2.5 million clones, about 95% observed once, and the top ten hold 0.9% to 1.5%. Naive CD8 cells were CD45RO-negative, positively selected for CCR7, excluding terminally differentiated effector memory CD45RA+ cells. The sequencing input was naive CD8+ T cells sorted from blood. The source of these receptors is a man in his late teens or twenties in good health.

The gene calls are TRBV5-1 and TRBJ2-5, with 8 bases lining up with TRBD2. V gave up 0 bases and J gave up 4 bases; unmatched junction bases: 8. CDR1 and CDR2 (germline): SGHRS, YFSETQ. This CDR3 is built from 16 residues. The DNA of the CDR3 is TGCGCCAGCAGCTTGGAAGCAGCGGGAGATGTAGAGACCCAGTACTTC. Encoded protein: CASSLEAAGDVETQYF.

The rearrangement links TRBV9 to TRBJ1-2, with TRBD1 identical over 12 bases. This CDR3 spans 17 amino acids. V lost 2 bases to trimming and J lost 3 bases; unmatched junction nucleotides: 8. CDR1 and CDR2 (germline): SGDLS, YYNGEE. CDR3 bases: TGTGCCAGCAGCGTCTCACCGGGACAGGGGGCAGACTATGGCTACACCTTC. Translating gives CASSVSPGQGADYGYTF.

The V call is TRBV25-1, the J call TRBJ2-7, with D possibly called TRBD1 or TRBD2 (5 bases each). The length of the CDR3 is 15 residues. The germline CDR1 and CDR2 sequences are MGHDK and SYGVNS. Deletions cut 5 bases from V and 1 base from J, with 15 bases between. This CDR3 is CASSYRQGPSYEQYF. The DNA of the CDR3 is TGTGCCAGCAGTTACAGGCAGGGACCTTCCTACGAGCAGTACTTC.

V and J are TRBV6-6 and TRBJ1-1; D possibly corresponds to TRBD1 (5 bases). The germline V gene has CDR1 MNHNY and CDR2 SVGAGI (reference sequence). The CDR3 has 15 amino acids. V was shortened by 2 bases and J by 1 base, with 11 bases between the two germline ends. The CDR3 DNA reads as TGTGCCAGCAGTTACGGGGACTTCTCGAACACTGAAGCTTTCTTT. Its translation is CASSYGDFSNTEAFF.

V usage is TRBV5-4 and J usage is TRBJ2-7; 8 bases are shared with TRBD2. Trimming removed 4 bases from V and 2 bases from J; junction bases left unmatched: 11. CDR3 length: 16 residues. The germline CDR1 and CDR2 sequences are SGHNT and YYREEE (reference sequence). The CDR3 loop reads CASSPGLTSVPYEQYF. The CDR3 coding sequence is TGTGCCAGCAGCCCAGGCTTGACTAGCGTACCCTACGAGCAGTACTTC.

The gene calls are TRBV27 and TRBJ2-7; D tentatively fits TRBD1 or TRBD2 (5 bases each). The CDR3 has 17 amino acids. V was trimmed by 5 bases and J by 3 bases, leaving 23 bases between them. Germline V gives CDR1 MNHEY, CDR2 SMNVEV (reference sequence). The CDR3 reads CASSHLGRNPTFYEQYF. The CDR3 coding sequence is TGTGCCAGCAGTCACCTGGGACGAAACCCCACTTTCTACGAGCAGTACTTC.

Turning to this clone: Different DNA sequences within this sample yield the same CDR3. The J gene is TRBJ2-7, the V gene TRBV11-2; possible D gene TRBD1, 6 bases. This CDR3 contains 13 residues. V was shortened by 6 bases and J by 0 bases, with 9 bases between the two germline ends. In germline, CDR1 is SGHAT, CDR2 FQNNGV. The CDR3 loop reads CASSLQGSYEQYF. The CDR3 DNA sequence: TGTGCCAGCAGTCTACAGGGCTCCTACGAGCAGTACTTC.

The chain joins TRBV11-2 to TRBJ2-7, with 11 bases matching TRBD2. The trim removed 4 bases at V and 2 bases at J, leaving 13 bases unmatched. Germline values: CDR1 SGHAT, CDR2 FQNNGV. The CDR3 covers 18 residues. CDR3 bases: TGTGCCAGCAGCTCACTATGGCCTACTAGCGGGGGTCCCTACGAGCAGTACTTC. As protein: CASSSLWPTSGGPYEQYF.

The genes are TRBV9 and TRBJ2-3; maybe TRBD1 (5 bases). V lost 4 bases and J lost 3, with 18 bases in between. Germline V gene sequence: CDR1 SGDLS, CDR2 YYNGEE. The CDR3 runs 16 residues. CDR3 region: CASSSSTGAGTDTQYF. The CDR3 nucleotides are TGTGCCAGCAGCTCCAGTACTGGGGCTGGGACAGATACGCAGTATTTT.

The rearrangement joins TRBV13 to TRBJ2-3; the D is unclear. V was clipped by 7 bases and J by 6 bases, with 14 bases between them. CDR1 is PRHDT and CDR2 is FYEKMQ in the germline V gene (reference sequence). This CDR3 contains 13 residues. For the CDR3, the DNA is TGTGCCAGCACCCCTCCCGTGGGGGATACGCAGTATTTT. Translation: CASTPPVGDTQYF.

The V gene is TRBV14, the J gene TRBJ1-2; D is undetermined. The CDR3 has 13 amino acids. Trimming took 1 base from V and 6 from J, leaving 9 bases between them. The germline gives CDR1 SGHDN, CDR2 FVKESK. CDR3 bases: TGTGCCAGCAGCCAAGTACAGACCCATGGCTACACCTTC. The encoded protein is CASSQVQTHGYTF.